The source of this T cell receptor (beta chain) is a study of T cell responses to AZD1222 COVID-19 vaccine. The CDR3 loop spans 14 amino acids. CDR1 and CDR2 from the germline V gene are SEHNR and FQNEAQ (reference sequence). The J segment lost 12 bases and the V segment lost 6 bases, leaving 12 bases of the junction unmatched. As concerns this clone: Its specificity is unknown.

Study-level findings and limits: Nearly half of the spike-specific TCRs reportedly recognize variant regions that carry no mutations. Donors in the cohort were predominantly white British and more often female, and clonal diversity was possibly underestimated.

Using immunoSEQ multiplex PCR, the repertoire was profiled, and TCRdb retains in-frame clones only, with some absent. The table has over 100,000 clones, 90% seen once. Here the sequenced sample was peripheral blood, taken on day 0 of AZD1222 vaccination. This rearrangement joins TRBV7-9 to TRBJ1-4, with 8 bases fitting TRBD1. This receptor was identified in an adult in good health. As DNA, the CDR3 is TGTGCCAGCAGTCCGGATGATCAGGGGGCTGAACTGTTTTTT. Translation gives CASSPDDQGAELFF.